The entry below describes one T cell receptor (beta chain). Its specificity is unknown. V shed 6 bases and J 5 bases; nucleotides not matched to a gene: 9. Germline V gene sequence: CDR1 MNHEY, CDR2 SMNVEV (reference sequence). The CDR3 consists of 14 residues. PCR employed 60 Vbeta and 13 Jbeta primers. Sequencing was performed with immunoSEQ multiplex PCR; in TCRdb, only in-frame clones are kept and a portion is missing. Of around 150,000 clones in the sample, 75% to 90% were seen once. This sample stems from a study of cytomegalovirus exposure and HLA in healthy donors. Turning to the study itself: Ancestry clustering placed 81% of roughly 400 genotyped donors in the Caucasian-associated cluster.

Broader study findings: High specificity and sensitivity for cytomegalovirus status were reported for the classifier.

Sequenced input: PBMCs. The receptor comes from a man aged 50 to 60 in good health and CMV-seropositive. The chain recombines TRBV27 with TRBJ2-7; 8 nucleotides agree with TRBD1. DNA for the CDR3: TGTGCCAGCAGACCAGGGGGCGCGTCGCACGAGCAGTACTTC. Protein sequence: CASRPGGASHEQYF.